The 5 T cell receptor beta chains listed next were all sequenced from one sample in a study of identical twins. TCRdb fed the 5' RACE reads into MiXCR, producing one record per CDR3 protein. Of about 920,000 distinct CDR3 sequences in the sample, approximately 13% were seen once. This sample also appeared in a second study, on yellow fever vaccine responses in identical twins.

The sequenced sample was PBMCs. These receptor sequences come from a young woman in good health.

This clonotype appeared a single time. This sequence joins TRBV4-1 and TRBJ1-5; D possibly corresponds to TRBD1 (5 bases). The CDR3 sequence is 16 residues long. The germline V gene encodes CDR1 MGHRA and CDR2 YSYEKL. V shed 4 bases and J shed 7 bases, with 20 bases lying between them. The CDR3 sequence is CASSPTRAGKNQPQHF. The CDR3 DNA follows: TGCGCCAGCAGCCCGACCAGGGCCGGGAAGAACCAGCCCCAGCATTTT.

The chain uses TRBV20-1 and TRBJ1-6, with 9 bases fitting TRBD1. Germline CDR1 reads DFQATT; CDR2 reads SNEGSKA (reference sequence). Unmatched junction bases numbered 18, after V lost 6 bases and J lost 18 bases. The CDR3 is made up of 14 amino acids. DNA for the CDR3: TGCAGTGCGTCCACCGGGACAGGGACCCTCGGATACCACTTT. Translated, it gives CSASTGTGTLGYHF.

The table lists this clonotype with many counts. The chain joins TRBV29-1 to TRBJ1-1, with D unclear. Deletions cut 7 bases from V and 0 bases from J, with 9 bases between. The CDR3 has 12 residues. Germline assignment: CDR1 SQVTM and CDR2 ANQGSEA. The CDR3 sequence: CSGGHMNTEAFF. The DNA of the CDR3 is TGCAGCGGCGGCCACATGAACACTGAAGCTTTCTTT.

The rearrangement uses TRBV18 and TRBJ2-3, with 8 bases aligning to TRBD1. The V gene's germline CDR1 is KGHSH and CDR2 LQKENI. This CDR3 is built from 18 residues. J lost 3 bases, V lost 3 bases, and 14 bases had no gene match. CDR3 sequence (DNA): TGTGCCAGCTCACCCCGACTATACCAGGGGGCCGGGACAGATACGCAGTATTTT. This sequence encodes CASSPRLYQGAGTDTQYF.

This clonotype was picked up a small number of times. The DNA of the CDR3 is TGTGCCAGCGGCCGACAGTCCTCCTACGAGCAGTACTTC. It encodes CASGRQSSYEQYF. The gene calls are TRBV6-1 and TRBJ2-7, with a tentative D call TRBD1 (5 bases). V lost 8 bases to trimming and J lost 0 bases, with 11 bases between them. CDR1 and CDR2 from the germline V gene are MNHNS and SASEGT. This CDR3 contains 13 residues.